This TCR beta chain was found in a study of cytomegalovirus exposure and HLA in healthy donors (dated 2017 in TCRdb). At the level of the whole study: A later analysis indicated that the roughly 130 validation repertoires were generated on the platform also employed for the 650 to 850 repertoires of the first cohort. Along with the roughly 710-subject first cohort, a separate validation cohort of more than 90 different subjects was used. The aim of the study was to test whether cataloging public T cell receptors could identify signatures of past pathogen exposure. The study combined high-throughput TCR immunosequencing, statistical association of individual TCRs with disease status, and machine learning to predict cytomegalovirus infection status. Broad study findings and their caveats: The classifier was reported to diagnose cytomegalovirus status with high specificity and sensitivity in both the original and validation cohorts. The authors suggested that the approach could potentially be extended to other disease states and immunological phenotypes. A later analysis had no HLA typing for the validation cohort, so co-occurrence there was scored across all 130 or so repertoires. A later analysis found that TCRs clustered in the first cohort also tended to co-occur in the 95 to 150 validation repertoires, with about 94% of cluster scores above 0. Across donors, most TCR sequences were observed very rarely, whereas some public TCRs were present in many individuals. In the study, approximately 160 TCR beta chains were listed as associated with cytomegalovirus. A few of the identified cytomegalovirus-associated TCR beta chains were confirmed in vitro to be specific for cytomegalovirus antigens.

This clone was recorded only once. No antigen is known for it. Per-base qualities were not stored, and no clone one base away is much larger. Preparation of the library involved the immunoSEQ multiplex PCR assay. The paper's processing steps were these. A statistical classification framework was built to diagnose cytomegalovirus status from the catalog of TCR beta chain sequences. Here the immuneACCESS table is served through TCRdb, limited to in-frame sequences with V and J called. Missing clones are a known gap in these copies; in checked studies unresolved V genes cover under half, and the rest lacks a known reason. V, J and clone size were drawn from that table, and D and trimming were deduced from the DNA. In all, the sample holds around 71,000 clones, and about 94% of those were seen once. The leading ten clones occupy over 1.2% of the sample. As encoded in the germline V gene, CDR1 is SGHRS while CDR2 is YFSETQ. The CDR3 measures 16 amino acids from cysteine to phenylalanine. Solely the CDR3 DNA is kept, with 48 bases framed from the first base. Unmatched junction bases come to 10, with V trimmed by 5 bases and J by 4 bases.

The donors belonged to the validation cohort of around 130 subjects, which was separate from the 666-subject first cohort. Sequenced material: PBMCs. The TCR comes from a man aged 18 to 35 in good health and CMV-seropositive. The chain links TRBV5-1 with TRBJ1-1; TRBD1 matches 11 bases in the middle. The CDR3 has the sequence CASSSTRGQGGTEAFF. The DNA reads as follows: TGCGCCAGCAGTTCGACCCGGGGACAGGGGGGCACTGAAGCTTTCTTT.